This T cell receptor beta chain originates from a study of blood T cell repertoires in COVID-19. Germline CDR1 reads KGHSH; CDR2 reads LQKENI. Trimming took 6 bases from V and 7 from J; bases not matched to a gene: 7. The CDR3 has 14 amino acids. Here immunoSEQ multiplex PCR was the method, and the copy in TCRdb shows in-frame clones only, minus some. This sample carries about 350,000 clones, approximately 87% of them seen once, and the ten largest clones take around 6%. The receptor was isolated from a woman in her forties or fifties with COVID-19, enrolled during active disease. The chain uses TRBV18 and TRBJ1-2; TRBD1 agrees at 11 bases. The source material was peripheral blood. The CDR3 nucleotides read TGTGCCAGCTCCCCGGGACAGGGGGAAGGTGGCTACACCTTC. Residues: CASSPGQGEGGYTF. The whole variable domain, filled in from reference TRBV18 and TRBJ1-2, reads NAGVMQNPRHLVRRRGQEARLRCSPMKGHSHVYWYRQLPEEGLKFMVYLQKENIIDESGMPKERFSAEFPKEGPSILRIQQVVRGDSAAYFCASSPGQGEGGYTFGSGTRLTVV.